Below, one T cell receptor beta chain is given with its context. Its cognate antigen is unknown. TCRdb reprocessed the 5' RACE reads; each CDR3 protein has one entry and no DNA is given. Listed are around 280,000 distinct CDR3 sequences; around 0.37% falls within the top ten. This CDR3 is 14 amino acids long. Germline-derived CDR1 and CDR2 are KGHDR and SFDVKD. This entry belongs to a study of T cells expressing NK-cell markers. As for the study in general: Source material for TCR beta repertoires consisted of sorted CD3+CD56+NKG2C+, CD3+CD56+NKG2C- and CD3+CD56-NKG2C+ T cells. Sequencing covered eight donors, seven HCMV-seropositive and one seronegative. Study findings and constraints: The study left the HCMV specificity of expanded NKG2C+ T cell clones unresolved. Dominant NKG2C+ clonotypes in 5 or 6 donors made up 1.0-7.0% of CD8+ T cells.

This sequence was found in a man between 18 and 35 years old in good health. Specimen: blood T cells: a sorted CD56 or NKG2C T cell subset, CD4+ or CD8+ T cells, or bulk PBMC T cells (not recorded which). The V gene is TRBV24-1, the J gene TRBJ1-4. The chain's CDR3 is CATSDGMGNEKLFF.